These 8 T cell receptor beta chains share one sample of origin, sequenced in a study of blood T cell repertoires in COVID-19. Measured with immunoSEQ multiplex PCR; TCRdb has only the in-frame clones, and not every one. The sample lists approximately 100,000 clones; roughly 88% were seen once. Sequencing was performed on peripheral blood. The receptors were gathered from a human donor in a cohort sampled during active COVID-19.

V is TRBV6-6 and J is TRBJ2-1; 7 positions agree with TRBD2. The CDR3 runs 16 residues. J was trimmed by 8 bases and V by 5 bases; bases with no gene match: 15. Germline CDR1 and CDR2: MNHNY and SVGAGI (reference sequence). Here the CDR3 DNA reads TGTGCCAGCAGTCCCGCTGAGGGAGGGCGGTGGGATGAGCAGTTCTTC. Translating it yields CASSPAEGGRWDEQFF.

The V gene is TRBV5-5, the J gene TRBJ1-5; TRBD1 agrees at 10 bases. V trimming: 4 bases; J trimming: 4 bases; junction bases outside the gene matches: 8. Germline V gives CDR1 SGHKS, CDR2 YYEKEE (reference sequence). This CDR3 has 16 residues. The CDR3: CASSPTGGRANQPQHF. The DNA for the CDR3 is TGTGCCAGCAGCCCGACAGGGGGCCGGGCTAATCAGCCCCAGCATTTT.

This clone appeared a single time. The chain combines TRBV11-2 with TRBJ2-5; TRBD2 agrees at 8 bases. The CDR3 runs 14 residues. The J segment lost 3 bases and the V segment lost 5 bases, leaving 5 bases of the junction unmatched. Germline CDR1 and CDR2: SGHAT and FQNNGV. CDR3: CASSLGLAKETQYF. In DNA, the CDR3 is TGTGCCAGCAGCCTAGGACTAGCCAAAGAGACCCAGTACTTC.

This clone came up once. Sequence at one end of the junction differs from germline and may be a read error. This chain joins TRBV24-1 and TRBJ1-1; TRBD1 matches at 8 bases. Germline lookup yields CDR1 KGHDR and CDR2 SFDVKD. CDR3 length: 13 amino acids. The CDR3 DNA reads as TGTGCCGCCAGACAGGGGTCGAGCACTGAAGCTTTCTTT. It translates to CAARQGSSTEAFF.

V and J are TRBV7-9 and TRBJ2-5; TRBD2 matches 12 bases. This CDR3 contains 16 residues. J was trimmed by 5 bases and V by 1 base; bases with no gene match: 5. Germline CDR1 and CDR2: SEHNR and FQNEAQ (reference sequence). CDR3 in amino acids: CASSLELAGGGETQYF. CDR3 DNA: TGTGCCAGCAGCTTAGAACTAGCGGGAGGAGGTGAGACCCAGTACTTC.

The J gene is TRBJ2-5, the V gene TRBV5-6; D is perhaps TRBD2 (5 bases). In germline, CDR1 is SGHDT, CDR2 YYEEEE. CDR3 length equals 13 residues. V lost 0 bases and J lost 2, with 5 bases in between. CDR3 DNA sequence: TGTGCCAGCAGCTTGGGACTACAAGAGACCCAGTACTTC. This encodes CASSLGLQETQYF.

This clone showed up just once. V and J are TRBV5-1 and TRBJ2-3; 10 bases agree with TRBD2. Germline V gene data show CDR1 as SGHRS and CDR2 as YFSETQ. The CDR3 spans 17 residues. Trimming at V came to 1 base and at J to 4 bases, leaving 9 bases not matched to a gene. The CDR3 DNA is TGCGCCAGCAGCTTGCCTAGCGGGAGAGGGTTGGCAGATACGCAGTATTTT. Residues: CASSLPSGRGLADTQYF.

About this clone itself: A junction end diverges from the germline sequence, so it may reflect a read error. The chain has TRBV7-2 and TRBJ2-1; D is perhaps TRBD2 (6 bases). The germline gives CDR1 SGHTA, CDR2 FQGNSA. CDR3 length equals 15 residues. As DNA, the CDR3 is TGTGCCAGCAGCTTACGCGGTGGTAGCCGGGGGAGGCTGGTCTTC. Its protein is CASSLRGGSRGRLVF.